This T cell receptor (beta chain) was identified in a study of cytomegalovirus exposure and HLA in healthy donors (dated by TCRdb to between 2016 and 2019). Study-wide context: An earlier analysis of some 500 of the donors reported 250 to 300 Gb of sequence data and about 100 million unique TCR beta sequences from some 180 million T cells. An early release that covered about 600 HLA-typed donors contained about 300 gigabases of sequencing data and tens of millions of unique TCR sequences. Among the roughly 410 genotyped donors, around 81% belonged to the genetic ancestry cluster associated with self-reported Caucasian donors. The study was designed to test whether signatures of past pathogen exposure could be identified by cataloging public T cell receptors. The T cell repertoires of 550 to 850 subjects were profiled by immunosequencing and related to cytomegalovirus serostatus. Along with the 666-subject first cohort, a separate validation cohort of roughly 110 different subjects was used. To predict cytomegalovirus infection status, the study combined high-throughput TCR immunosequencing, statistical association of individual TCRs with disease status, and machine learning. To study patterns of TCR occurrence, a later analysis re-analyzed previously published TCR beta repertoires from under 750 donors and added high-resolution HLA genotyping. In the later analysis, no new phenotypic data were used to find candidate immune exposures; instead, reliance was placed on TCR beta sequences and their occurrence across donors. In an earlier analysis of roughly 540 of the donors, high-throughput TCR beta sequencing was used to judge whether each TCR beta V gene segment behaved as functional or pseudogenic. Donor age, sex, ethnicity and CMV serostatus were collected together with the repertoire data. Genome-wide SNP genotypes for about 65% of the 666 donors were used in a later genetic analysis, which treated that subset as a discovery cohort. Every repertoire in the discovery cohort had been generated on one and the same sequencing platform. Both class I and class II loci were covered by HLA typing, at four-digit resolution. The number of typed donors differed by locus: roughly 629-630 for A, B, C, DRB1 and DQB1; 522 for DQA1; 600 to 610 for DPA1; and roughly 490 for DPB1. A few DR-DQ haplotypes were handled as single units for association and clustering because linkage in the cohort was strong. On average, over 200,000 unique TCR beta nucleotide sequences were sequenced per donor among about 400 genotyped donors of the cohort, with approximately 18% of those sequences being non-productive.

The study at large found these results: Assigning TCR associations to individual alleles was difficult when HLA alleles, especially DR and DQ, strongly co-occurred. In a later analysis, several top co-occurrence clusters were reported to appear linked to parvovirus B19, influenza, CMV and Epstein-Barr virus. This cohort had only TCR beta chains sequenced, and the lack of alpha or paired-chain data limited which features could be detected. A later analysis found that HLA-associated TCR beta chains were more clonally expanded and had lower generation probabilities than equally common non-associated chains. A few of the identified cytomegalovirus-associated TCR beta chains were confirmed in vitro to be specific for cytomegalovirus antigens. A later analysis found that TCR association rates varied across HLA loci, with DRB1 alleles showing the most associated TCRs and HLA-C alleles the fewest. A further reported finding was that TCR beta sequences accurately predicted the HLA-A and HLA-B alleles for most subjects in the first cohort. The authors suggested that the approach could potentially be extended to other disease states and immunological phenotypes. Most TCR sequences were seen in very few donors, while some public TCRs were found in many individuals. The sequencing pipeline was judged likely to have produced a cluster of highly shared sequence variants as a technical artifact. V-gene and J-gene trimming of TCR beta chains was associated with a missense DCLRE1C variant in a later genetic analysis, and the association was replicated in an independent cohort. Because HLA typing was missing for some donors at each locus, association tests included only the typed subset. Compared with the 666-donor mean, donors in an Asian-associated ancestry cluster had fewer N-insertions in productive TCRs, according to a later genetic analysis. An earlier analysis of around 600 of the donors showed that most TCR beta V segments appeared in productive rearrangements either about 90% or about 30% of the time, which broadly matched IMGT annotations. Most CMV-associated TCR beta chains appeared to be HLA-restricted in a later analysis, and the HLA associations seemed to be driven largely by CMV exposure. A total of roughly 160 TCR beta chains were listed by the study as associated with cytomegalovirus. In both the original and validation cohorts, the classifier was reported to diagnose cytomegalovirus status with high specificity and sensitivity. In a later analysis, some 18,000 TCR beta sequences were associated with specific HLA alleles at a false discovery rate of 0.05. Because counts were too low, approximately 18 rarely observed V segments, including chromosome 9 orphons, were excluded from the earlier analysis of several hundred of the donors. Linkage disequilibrium might explain the correlated functional status among segregating V segments, but an unknown experimental factor could not be ruled out. The presence/absence analyses assumed that sequencing depth was roughly uniform across donors, and that assumption may not be true. Immune exposure information for the cohort was limited to CMV serostatus.

Preparation of the library involved the immunoSEQ multiplex PCR assay. For the multiplex PCR, a mixture combining 60 forward primers for TCR Vbeta segments and 13 reverse primers for TCR Jbeta segments was used. The CDR3 region of rearranged TCR beta genes was amplified from genomic DNA by a multiplex PCR assay. The amplified TCR beta libraries were sequenced on the Illumina HiSeq System as 87-base-pair reads. The authors' pipeline ran thus. Across the 700 or so repertoires, a later analysis counted some 81 million unique TCR beta chains, about 10 million of which were shared by at least two donors. Raw reads were error-corrected and collapsed into unique sequences with a nearest-neighbor algorithm that merged closely related sequences to remove PCR and sequencing errors. V, D and J gene segments were assigned by aligning CDR3 sequences to IMGT reference sequences. For a sequence to be retained, a match of at least six nucleotides to both a V gene segment and a J gene segment was required. Rearrangements were classified as productive when the CDR3 lacked stop codons and remained in frame with V and J, and all other rearrangements were classified as non-productive. CDR3 was defined by IMGT convention, running from the second conserved V-encoded cysteine to the conserved J-encoded phenylalanine. The earlier analysis of some 550 of the donors excluded any sequence lacking an unambiguous match to a single V gene segment. An earlier analysis of a few hundred of the donors called V segments functional above 56.7% productive rearrangements and segregating when the between-donor standard deviation exceeded 5%. A statistical classification framework was built to diagnose cytomegalovirus status from the catalog of TCR beta chain sequences. In a later analysis, V and J genes were assigned by comparing TCR nucleotide sequences against IMGT/GENE-DB human TR gene sequences. In a later analysis, CDR3 sequences and most-parsimonious VDJ recombination scenarios were assigned using the TCRdist pipeline. In a later analysis, each TCR beta chain was defined by its CDR3 amino acid sequence together with its V-gene family, and reads without a unique V-gene family were excluded. In a later analysis, 450 to 600 highly shared, low-generation-probability nucleotide sequences were removed to address suspected cross-contamination and a sequencing artifact. For each public chain, a later analysis derived a clonal expansion index from normalized ranks of inferred template counts within each repertoire. Generation probabilities in a later analysis came from a VDJ recombination model fitted to out-of-frame rearrangements, and those results were checked against IGoR. In a later analysis, hypergeometric tests were used to score TCR-TCR, TCR-HLA and TCR-CMV co-occurrence, with a repertoire-size bias correction applied to TCR pairs. A later analysis estimated false discovery rates by permuting HLA or CMV assignments 20 times. A later analysis grouped co-occurring TCRs with DBSCAN, adding TCRdist sequence similarity when clustering within HLA-allele-positive subsets. Repertoires with fewer than 30,000 or more than 120,000 public chains were left out of co-occurrence clustering, as were about 5 repertoires with anomalous nucleotide sharing. Here the immuneACCESS table is served through TCRdb, limited to in-frame sequences with V and J called. Missing clones are a known gap in these copies; in checked studies unresolved V genes cover under half, and the rest lacks a known reason. V and J calls plus clone size are reproduced from that table; the DNA served to infer D and trimming. The sample has about 120,000 clones on record, approximately 78% of them singletons. The ten largest clones take up about 1.8% of the sample.

With respect to this clone: Its antigen remains undetermined. One base away there is no much larger clone; base qualities are not given.

The cohort was made up of roughly 670 healthy bone marrow donors. Cohort members were all nominally healthy when sampled, although unrecorded immune exposures were likely present. The donor was CMV seronegative and belonged to the group of more than 300 seronegative cohort members. Each donor provided a peripheral blood sample, and peripheral blood mononuclear cells were used for TCR beta sequencing. Genomic DNA was extracted from the blood cell samples with the Qiagen DNeasy Blood Extraction Kit. The receptor was isolated from a man aged 40-55 years in good health and CMV-seronegative. Input material: PBMCs.

The DNA sequence reads TGTGCCAGCAGACTATCGGGACAGGACTACGAGCAGTACTTC. Its protein reads: CASRLSGQDYEQYF. The rearranged chain carries TRBV28 and TRBJ2-7, with 8 bases aligning to TRBD1. Based on the germline V gene, the CDR1 and CDR2 sequences are MDHEN and SYDVKM. The CDR3 runs 14 amino acids, cysteine and phenylalanine included. Left in the record is the CDR3 DNA by itself, 42 bases read in frame from the first base. Compared with germline, V lacks 6 bases and J lacks 3 bases; bases without a gene match: 7.